This T cell receptor beta chain was identified in a study of glioma-infiltrating T cells after dendritic cell vaccination. Time point defined: after dendritic cell vaccination, including at tumor progression/relapse. Selection required adequate fresh-frozen tumor tissue plus more than two years' survival data. The immunoSEQ assay amplified TCRB CDR3 from up to about 2 ug DNA. Generated by immunoSEQ multiplex PCR, the TCRdb table keeps only in-frame clones and is missing some. Found here are about 65,000 clones, roughly nine tenths of them singletons; the top ten hold under 14%. A note on this clone: Antigen specificity is unknown.

V dropped 2 bases and J dropped 7 bases, with 6 bases sitting between them. The germline gives CDR1 ENHRY, CDR2 SYGVKD. This CDR3 has 12 amino acids. Study-level points and caveats: The cohort had few patients with full blood and tumor sets.

The TCR was taken from a human donor with glioblastoma. The chain carries TRBV10-3 and TRBJ1-5; D is unclear. The specimen comprised blood, sampled after dendritic cell vaccination. The DNA for the CDR3 is TGTGCCATCAGTGAGCCGGGACAGCCCCAGCATTTT. Residues: CAISEPGQPQHF.